This T cell receptor beta chain was sequenced in a study of shared clonotypes between healthy human individuals. Study-wide results and limits: As a rule, naive subsets had a larger estimated richness than memory subsets.

The CDR3 sequence is 12 residues long. V was shortened by 7 bases and J by 0 bases, with 6 bases between the two germline ends. Germline values: CDR1 ENHRY, CDR2 SYGVKD. Authors' data handling: Junction-only sequences produced by ImmunoSEQ had no quality scores, so filtering differed. The repertoire was sequenced with immunoSEQ multiplex PCR; TCRdb's copy has only in-frame clones and lacks some. That table gives V, J and clone size, and the DNA gave D and trimming. This table has 2,500,000 or so clones, approximately 94% appearing once. In the CD4+ fraction, cells were divided into CD45RA+ naive and CD45RA-negative memory subsets. About this clone itself: Its specificity is not known.

The receptor was isolated from a man younger than 35 in good health. The chain recombines TRBV10-3 with TRBJ1-1; D is unresolved. Specimen: naive CD4+ T cells sorted from blood. Subset specified: CD45RA+ positively selected. This CDR3 reads CAINGVNTEAFF. CDR3 in DNA: TGTGCCATCAACGGGGTGAACACTGAAGCTTTCTTT.